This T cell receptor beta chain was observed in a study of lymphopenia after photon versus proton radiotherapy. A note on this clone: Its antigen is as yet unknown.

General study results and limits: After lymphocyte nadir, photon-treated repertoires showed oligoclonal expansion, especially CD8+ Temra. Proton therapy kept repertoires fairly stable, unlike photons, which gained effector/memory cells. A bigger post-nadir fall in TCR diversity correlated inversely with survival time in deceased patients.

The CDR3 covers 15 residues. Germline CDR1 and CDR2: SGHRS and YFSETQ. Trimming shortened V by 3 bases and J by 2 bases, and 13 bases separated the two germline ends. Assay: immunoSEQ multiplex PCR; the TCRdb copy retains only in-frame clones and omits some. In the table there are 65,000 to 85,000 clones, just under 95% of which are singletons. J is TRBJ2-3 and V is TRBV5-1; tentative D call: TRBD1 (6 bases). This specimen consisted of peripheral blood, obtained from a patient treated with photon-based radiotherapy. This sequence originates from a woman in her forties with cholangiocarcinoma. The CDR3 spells CASSSQGAPTDTQYF. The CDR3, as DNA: TGCGCCAGCAGCTCACAGGGTGCGCCCACAGATACGCAGTATTTT.